The next 20 T cell receptor beta chains were all read from a single sample in a study of response to subunit inactivated influenza vaccine. MiXCR, run by TCRdb on the RT-PCR reads, gives a single entry per CDR3 protein. The sample has under 950,000 distinct CDR3 sequences; about 20% are singletons. Sequenced material: PBMCs from blood, taken 5 to 6 days after vaccination. The receptors were sampled from a man aged 50 to 59 who received an inactivated influenza vaccine.

This chain joins TRBV5-1 and TRBJ2-3; 7 nucleotides match TRBD1. V was pared by 0 bases and J by 0 bases, with 4 bases of the junction left unmatched. Germline loops: CDR1 SGHRS, CDR2 YFSETQ. The CDR3 is 16 residues long. CDR3 sequence reads: CASSLGGTASTDTQYF. The CDR3 coding sequence is TGCGCCAGCAGCTTGGGTGGGACAGCTAGCACAGATACGCAGTATTTT.

V gene TRBV20-1 combines with J gene TRBJ2-1; 9 nucleotides line up with TRBD1. V was pared by 6 bases and J by 3 bases, with 6 bases of the junction left unmatched. Germline V gives CDR1 DFQATT, CDR2 SNEGSKA (reference sequence). CDR3 length equals 14 residues. CDR3 DNA: TGCAGTGCGGGACCGGGACAGGGCTACAATGAGCAGTTCTTC. It encodes CSAGPGQGYNEQFF.

The genes are TRBV9 and TRBJ1-4; 9 nucleotides line up with TRBD1. Germline CDR1 SGDLS, CDR2 YYNGEE. The CDR3 consists of 15 residues. Trimming removed 3 bases from V and 7 bases from J; junction bases left unmatched: 7. The CDR3 reads CASSATGGRGEKLFF. CDR3 nucleotide sequence: TGTGCCAGCAGCGCGACAGGGGGAAGGGGTGAAAAACTGTTTTTT.

In its sample, this clonotype was seen a few times. The J gene is TRBJ1-2, the V gene TRBV5-1; 8 bases agree with TRBD1. J lost 4 bases, V lost 7 bases, and 6 bases had no gene match. The CDR3 covers 13 residues. CDR1 is SGHRS, CDR2 YFSETQ, per germline. The CDR3 DNA follows: TGCGCCAGCGGCGACAGGGGTGTCTATGGCTACACCTTC. It encodes CASGDRGVYGYTF.

V is TRBV2 and J is TRBJ2-3, with 7 bases that match TRBD1. Trimming removed 5 bases from V and 0 bases from J; junction bases left unmatched: 14. Germline CDR1 and CDR2: SNHLY and FYNNEI. The CDR3 totals 18 residues. The CDR3 coding sequence is TGTGCCAGCAGTAGAGGGACAGTTTCCTTTTCTAGCACAGATACGCAGTATTTT. This translates into CASSRGTVSFSSTDTQYF. Using reference TRBV2 and TRBJ2-3 for the parts outside the CDR3, the full variable domain is EPEVTQTPSHQVTQMGQEVILRCVPISNHLYFYWYRQILGQKVEFLVSFYNNEISEKSEIFDDQFSVERPDGSNFTLKIRSTKLEDSAMYFCASSRGTVSFSSTDTQYFGPGTRLTVL.

This CDR3 reads CASSSPGQGAEGYTF. The CDR3 nucleotides read TGTGCCAGCAGCTCCCCGGGACAGGGGGCGGAGGGCTACACCTTC. The rearrangement uses TRBV7-9 and TRBJ1-2, with TRBD1 matching 12 bases. Looked up from germline, CDR1 is SEHNR and CDR2 is FQNEAQ (reference sequence). The CDR3 is made up of 15 amino acids. V trimming: 4 bases; J trimming: 8 bases; junction bases outside the gene matches: 8. The variable domain in full, with the rest retrieved from reference TRBV7-9 and TRBJ1-2, is DTGVSQNPRHKITKRGQNVTFRCDPISEHNRLYWYRQTLGQGPEFLTYFQNEAQLEKSRLLSDRFSAERPKGSFSTLEIQRTEQGDSAMYLCASSSPGQGAEGYTFGSGTRLTVV.

The rearrangement uses TRBV28 and TRBJ1-1, with TRBD1 identical over 9 bases. CDR1 MDHEN and CDR2 SYDVKM come from the germline V gene. V lost 5 bases, J lost 11 bases, and 9 bases stayed unmatched. The CDR3 totals 13 residues. Here the CDR3 reads CASSATGGAGAFF. The DNA for the CDR3 is TGTGCCAGCAGTGCTACAGGGGGCGCGGGGGCTTTCTTT.

The rearrangement links TRBV12-3 or TRBV12-4 to TRBJ2-1; TRBD1 matches at 9 bases. CDR3 size: 14 residues. The ends lost 6 bases at V and 7 bases at J; junction bases unmatched: 7. The DNA for the CDR3 is TGTGCCAGCAGGGCGGGGACAGGGCTAAATGAGCAGTTCTTC. Translation: CASRAGTGLNEQFF.

V and J are TRBV11-2 and TRBJ1-2; maybe TRBD1 (5 bases). V was clipped by 7 bases and J by 7 bases, with 19 bases between them. There are 14 residues in the CDR3. Germline CDR1 reads SGHAT; CDR2 reads FQNNGV. CDR3 region: CASTVSGGSGGYTF. CDR3 sequence (DNA): TGTGCCAGCACCGTGTCGGGGGGAAGCGGTGGCTACACCTTC. Full variable domain (outside the CDR3, taken from reference TRBV11-2 and TRBJ1-2): EAGVAQSPRYKIIEKRQSVAFWCNPISGHATLYWYQQILGQGPKLLIQFQNNGVVDDSQLPKDRFSAERLKGVDSTLKIQPAKLEDSAVYLCASTVSGGSGGYTFGSGTRLTVV.

This chain's CDR3 is CAISEYGDSYNEQFF. CDR3 bases: TGTGCCATCAGTGAGTATGGGGACTCCTACAATGAGCAGTTCTTC. The V call is TRBV10-3, the J call TRBJ2-1; no reliable D call. The V end lost 1 base, the J end lost 0 bases, and 7 bases lay between the germline ends. The CDR3 is 15 amino acids. Germline V gene sequence: CDR1 ENHRY, CDR2 SYGVKD.

This clonotype showed up just a few times. This sequence joins TRBV5-4 and TRBJ2-5; D call uncertain. Per germline, CDR1 SGHNT and CDR2 YYREEE (reference sequence). V was cut by 0 bases and J by 5 bases, with 11 bases left in between. There are 14 residues in the CDR3. The CDR3 DNA follows: TGTGCCAGCAGCTTGGCCGGACGAGTGGAGACCCAGTACTTC. This translates into CASSLAGRVETQYF.

This chain joins TRBV20-1 and TRBJ1-5; D gene unclear. The CDR3 covers 11 residues. Germline V lookup: CDR1 DFQATT, CDR2 SNEGSKA (reference sequence). Trimming pared 5 bases from V and 2 bases from J, leaving 4 bases between. This CDR3 reads CSAQGNQPQHF. In nucleotides, the CDR3 is TGCAGTGCTCAGGGCAATCAGCCCCAGCATTTT.

CDR3 coding DNA: TGTGCCAGCAGTTTTCCGACTGGCGGACCGTCCTCTCTTTTCTATGAGCAGTTCTTC. Its protein product is CASSFPTGGPSSLFYEQFF. The chain is built from TRBV28 and TRBJ2-1; D gene uncertain. Germline lookup yields CDR1 MDHEN and CDR2 SYDVKM. The CDR3 is made up of 19 amino acids. V lost 3 bases and J 8 bases, leaving 29 bases between the germline ends.

The chain couples TRBV20-1 to TRBJ2-3, with TRBD2 identical over 10 bases. This CDR3 spans 17 amino acids. CDR1 and CDR2 (germline): DFQATT, SNEGSKA (reference sequence). V lost 0 bases and J lost 3; bases outside the gene matches: 9. The CDR3 protein is CSARDPLAGVTTDTQYF. The DNA of the CDR3 is TGCAGTGCTAGAGATCCTCTAGCGGGAGTGACTACAGATACGCAGTATTTT.

The chain links TRBV14 to TRBJ1-1; no clear D. Germline V gene lookup returns CDR1 SGHDN and CDR2 FVKESK. The CDR3 has 12 amino acids. The ends were cut back, 0 bases at V and 9 bases at J, with 8 bases in the middle. The CDR3 sequence: CASSQDLEKAFF. The CDR3 bases are TGTGCCAGCAGCCAAGATCTTGAGAAAGCTTTCTTT.

This clonotype turned up a few times. This chain links TRBV5-1 with TRBJ2-2; no clear D. CDR3 length: 15 residues. Trimming cost V 4 bases and J 0 bases, with 10 bases left between them. Germline CDR1 and CDR2: SGHRS and YFSETQ. Written as DNA, the CDR3 is TGCGCCAGCAGCCCGTTCAACGCGAACACCGGGGAGCTGTTTTTT. As protein: CASSPFNANTGELFF.

The rearrangement joins TRBV20-1 to TRBJ2-1, with a weak D call TRBD2 (6 bases). Trimming pared 6 bases from V and 8 bases from J, leaving 20 bases between. Germline V gene data show CDR1 as DFQATT and CDR2 as SNEGSKA (reference sequence). The CDR3 length is 14 residues. This CDR3 is CSAASTGRGDEQFF. Here the CDR3 DNA reads TGCAGTGCCGCATCGACGGGGCGGGGTGATGAGCAGTTCTTC.

This clonotype was seen at least ten times. The gene calls are TRBV6-2 or TRBV6-3 and TRBJ1-1; D remains unclear. Trimming removed 0 bases at V and 3 bases at J, with 11 bases between. Per the germline V gene, CDR1 is MNHEY and CDR2 is SVGEGT. CDR3 length equals 15 residues. This chain's CDR3 is CASSYSPGRDTEAFF. The CDR3 DNA is TGTGCCAGCAGTTACTCTCCGGGGAGAGACACTGAAGCTTTCTTT.

This clonotype was observed a handful of times. V is TRBV9 and J is TRBJ2-5; D perhaps matches TRBD2 (5 bases). The germline CDR1 and CDR2 sequences are SGDLS and YYNGEE. CDR3 length equals 14 residues. The V gene lost 0 bases and the J gene lost 1 base, with 7 bases spanning the gap. The CDR3 reads CASSVAGTQETQYF. CDR3 in DNA: TGTGCCAGCAGCGTAGCGGGAACCCAAGAGACCCAGTACTTC.

To note about this clonotype: The junction does not match germline at one end; this may be a read error. V is TRBV14 and J is TRBJ2-1, with TRBD1 matching 7 bases. Germline CDR1 and CDR2: SGHDN and FVKESK. The CDR3 is made up of 16 amino acids. CDR3 nucleotide sequence: TGTTCCAGCAGCCGCCGGGGACAGAACCATTACAATGAGCAGTTCTTC. Protein product: CSSSRRGQNHYNEQFF.